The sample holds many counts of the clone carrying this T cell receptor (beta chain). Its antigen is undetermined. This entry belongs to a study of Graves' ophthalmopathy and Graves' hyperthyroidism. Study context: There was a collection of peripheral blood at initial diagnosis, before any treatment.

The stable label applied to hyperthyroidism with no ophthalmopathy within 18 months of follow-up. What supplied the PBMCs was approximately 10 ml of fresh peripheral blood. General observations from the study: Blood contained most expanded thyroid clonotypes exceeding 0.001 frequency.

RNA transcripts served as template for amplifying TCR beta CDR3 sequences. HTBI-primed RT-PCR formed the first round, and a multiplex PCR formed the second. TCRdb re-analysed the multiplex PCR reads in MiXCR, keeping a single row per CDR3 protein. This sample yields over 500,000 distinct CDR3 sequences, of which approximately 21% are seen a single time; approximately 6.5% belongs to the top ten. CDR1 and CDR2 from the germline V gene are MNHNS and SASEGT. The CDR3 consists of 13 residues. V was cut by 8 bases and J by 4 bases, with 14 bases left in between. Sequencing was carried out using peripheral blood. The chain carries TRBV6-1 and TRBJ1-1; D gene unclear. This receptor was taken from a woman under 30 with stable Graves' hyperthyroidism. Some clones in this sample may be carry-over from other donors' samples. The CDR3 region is CASGRQMGTEAFF. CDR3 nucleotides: TGTGCCAGCGGTCGGCAGATGGGCACTGAAGCTTTCTTT.